Sequencing of this TCR beta chain was carried out in a study of T cells expressing NK-cell markers. The wider study: From sorted CD3+CD56+NKG2C+, CD3+CD56+NKG2C- and CD3+CD56-NKG2C+ T cells came the TCR beta repertoires. Study-wide points: It was still unclear whether expanded NKG2C+ T cell clones were HCMV specific. Dominance of the CD3+CD56-NKG2C+ fraction by these clonotypes also held in a few donors. In roughly six donors, dominant CD3+CD56+NKG2C+ clonotypes ranked among the top 10 CD8+ clonotypes.

Of note for this clonotype: Antigen specificity is unknown.

The CDR3 loop spans 17 amino acids. Germline V gives CDR1 SGDLS, CDR2 YYNGEE. Each CDR3 protein gets one entry in TCRdb, which reprocessed the 5' RACE reads and gives no DNA. The table lists about 110,000 distinct CDR3 sequences. The TCR was taken from a woman between 18 and 70 years old in good health. This rearrangement joins TRBV9 to TRBJ2-2; TCRdb gives TRBD1 as the D gene, but with no DNA this cannot be confirmed. Sequenced material: blood T cells: a sorted CD56 or NKG2C T cell subset, CD4+ or CD8+ T cells, or bulk PBMC T cells (not recorded which). The CDR3 loop reads CASSSPPGEVSTGELFF.